This record concerns one TCR beta chain sequence. Its specificity is not known. This specimen comes from a study of OX40 agonist ivuxolimab in advanced cancers. Germline-derived CDR1 and CDR2 are SGHRS and YFSETQ. V gave up 0 bases and J gave up 5 bases, with 2 bases separating them. This CDR3 comprises 11 residues. TCRdb keeps only in-frame clones here, not all; method: immunoSEQ multiplex PCR. The repertoire has roughly 80,000 clones, 90% of them found once; the top ten carry 1.5% to 2%. Findings of the study overall: CD4+ T cells averaged fewer expanded clones than CD8+ T cells.

The sequence was obtained from an adult with an advanced solid tumor such as melanoma, head and neck, liver or kidney cancer. The sequences come from CD4+ or CD8+ T cells sorted from blood, collected in a trial of the OX40 agonist ivuxolimab. This chain uses TRBV5-1 with TRBJ2-5; D ambiguous. This chain's CDR3 is CASSLDETQYF. The CDR3 coding sequence is TGCGCCAGCAGCTTGGATGAGACCCAGTACTTC.